Following are 4 T cell receptor beta chains from one sample sequenced in a study of cytomegalovirus exposure and HLA in healthy donors. The PCR employed 60 Vbeta primers together with 13 Jbeta primers. TCRdb keeps only in-frame clones here, not all; method: immunoSEQ multiplex PCR. The clone table shows around 71,000 clones, with the ten largest holding 1.5% to 2%. Sequencing was performed on PBMCs. The source of these receptors is a woman in her 30s in good health and CMV-seronegative.

DNA for the CDR3: TGTGCCAGCAGCCCTCCCGGCAGGGGGCGCGACGAGCAGTACTTC. Translating it yields CASSPPGRGRDEQYF. The V and J genes are TRBV11-3 and TRBJ2-7; 8 bases are a match to TRBD1. The CDR3 totals 15 residues. V was pared by 5 bases and J by 5 bases, with 11 bases of the junction left unmatched. Germline CDR1 and CDR2: SGHNT and YENEEA. Together with reference TRBV11-3 and TRBJ2-7, the CDR3 gives the full variable domain: EAGVVQSPRYKIIEKKQPVAFWCNPISGHNTLYWYLQNLGQGPELLIRYENEEAVDDSQLPKDRFSAERLKGVDSTLKIQPAELGDSAVYLCASSPPGRGRDEQYFGPGTRLTVT.

The chain uses TRBV27 and TRBJ2-1; 9 positions match TRBD1. V dropped 3 bases and J dropped 5; count of bases not matched to a gene: 5. In germline, CDR1 is MNHEY, CDR2 SMNVEV (reference sequence). The CDR3 runs 15 residues. CDR3 nucleotides: TGTGCCAGCAGTTTGGGGACAGGGAGGAACAATGAGCAGTTCTTC. It specifies CASSLGTGRNNEQFF.

The chain combines TRBV4-2 with TRBJ2-7; 7 nucleotides agree with TRBD1. The germline V gene has CDR1 LGHNA and CDR2 YNFKEQ. With V trimmed by 3 bases and J by 0 bases, 8 bases remained unmatched. This CDR3 contains 16 residues. The CDR3 nucleotides are TGTGCCAGCAGCCAGGCCTCGGGACAGCTCTCCTACGAGCAGTACTTC. It encodes CASSQASGQLSYEQYF.

The V call is TRBV9, the J call TRBJ1-2; unclear D gene. Trimming removed 3 bases from V and 4 bases from J, with 13 bases in between. The CDR3 is made up of 14 amino acids. Looked up from germline, CDR1 is SGDLS and CDR2 is YYNGEE. The CDR3 DNA reads as TGTGCCAGCAGCGGCATTACAGCCCTCTATGGCTACACCTTC. Encoded protein: CASSGITALYGYTF.